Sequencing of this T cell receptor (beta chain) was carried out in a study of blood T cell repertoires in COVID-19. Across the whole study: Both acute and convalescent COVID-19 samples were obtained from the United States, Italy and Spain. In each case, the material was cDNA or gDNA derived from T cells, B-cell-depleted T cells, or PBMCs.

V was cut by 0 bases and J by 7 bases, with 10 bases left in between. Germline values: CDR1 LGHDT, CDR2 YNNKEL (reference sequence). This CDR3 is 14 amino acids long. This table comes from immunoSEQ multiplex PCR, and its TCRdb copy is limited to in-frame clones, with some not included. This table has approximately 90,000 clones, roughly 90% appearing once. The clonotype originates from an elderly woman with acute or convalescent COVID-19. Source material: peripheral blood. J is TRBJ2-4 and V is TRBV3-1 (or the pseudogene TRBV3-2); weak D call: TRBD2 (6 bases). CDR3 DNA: TGTGCCAGCAGCCAAGAGGGGGGTACCAACATTCAGTACTTC. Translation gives CASSQEGGTNIQYF.